This TCR beta chain was recovered during a study of OX40 agonist ivuxolimab in advanced cancers. Study information: The dose-escalation cohort had hepatocellular carcinoma, melanoma, renal cell or head and neck cancer. At around 81% male, the cohort had a mean age of 60 years, ranging from 23 to 79.

Autoimmune disease history or systemic immunosuppression disqualified patients. Blood was sampled at baseline, cycle 4 day 1, and cycle 7 day 1. Repertoires were generated with immunoSEQ multiplex PCR, while TCRdb's copy carries only in-frame clones and drops some. The table shows about 58,000 clones, with roughly four fifths occurring only once. This CDR3 has 17 residues. The V gene end was trimmed by 8 bases and the J gene end by 1 base; junction bases not matched to a gene: 13. In germline, CDR1 is WSHSY, CDR2 SAAADI. This clonotype was sampled from an adult with an advanced solid tumor such as melanoma, head and neck, liver or kidney cancer. The J gene is TRBJ2-5, the V gene TRBV10-2, with 10 bases fitting TRBD2. This sample comprised CD4+ or CD8+ T cells sorted from blood, obtained in a trial of the OX40 agonist ivuxolimab. The CDR3, as DNA: TGCGCCAGCGCGAGAAGTGGTAGCGGGGGGATCCAAGAGACCCAGTACTTC. Encoded protein: CASARSGSGGIQETQYF.